The clone carrying this T cell receptor beta chain showed up just a few times. Only in-frame clones appear in the TCRdb table, and some are missing; sequencing was by immunoSEQ multiplex PCR. Found here are 70,000 to 85,000 clones, less than 85% of them singletons; the top ten hold roughly 9.8%. The sample comes from a study of radiotherapy plus CTLA-4 blockade in lung cancer. Germline V gene lookup returns CDR1 SNHLY and CDR2 FYNNEI. The CDR3 is 16 amino acids. V lost 4 bases and J lost 0, with 14 bases in between. The genes are TRBV2 and TRBJ2-3; D remains ambiguous. The material was peripheral blood, obtained from a patient treated with radiotherapy plus ipilimumab. The TCR sequence derives from a human donor with non-small cell lung cancer whose response to radiotherapy plus ipilimumab could not be evaluated. CDR3 region: CASSVVMRTSTDTQYF. CDR3 nucleotide sequence: TGTGCCAGCAGTGTTGTGATGCGAACTAGCACAGATACGCAGTATTTT.